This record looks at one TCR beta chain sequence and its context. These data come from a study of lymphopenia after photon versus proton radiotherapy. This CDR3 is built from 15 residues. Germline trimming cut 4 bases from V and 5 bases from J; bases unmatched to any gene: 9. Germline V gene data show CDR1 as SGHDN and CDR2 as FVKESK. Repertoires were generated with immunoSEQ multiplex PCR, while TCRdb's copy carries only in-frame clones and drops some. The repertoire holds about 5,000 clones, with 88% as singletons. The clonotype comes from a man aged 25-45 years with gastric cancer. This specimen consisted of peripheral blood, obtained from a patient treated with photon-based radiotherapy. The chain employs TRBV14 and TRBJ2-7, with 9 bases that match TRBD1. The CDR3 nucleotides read TGTGCCAGCAGCCGACCCGGGACAGGGCGCCACGAGCAGTACTTC. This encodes CASSRPGTGRHEQYF.